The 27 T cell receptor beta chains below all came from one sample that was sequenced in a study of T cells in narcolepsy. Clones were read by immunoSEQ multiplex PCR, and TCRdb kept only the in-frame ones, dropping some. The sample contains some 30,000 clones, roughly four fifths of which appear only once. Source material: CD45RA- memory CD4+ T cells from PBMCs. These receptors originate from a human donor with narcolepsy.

The CDR3 region has the DNA TGTGCCAGCAGGCCCACCCAGGGACCCTACGAGCAGTACTTC. The encoded protein is CASRPTQGPYEQYF. V usage is TRBV2 and J usage is TRBJ2-7; either TRBD1 or TRBD2 may supply D (5 bases each). Deletions cut 6 bases from V and 2 bases from J, with 14 bases between. This CDR3 contains 14 residues. Germline-derived CDR1 and CDR2 are SNHLY and FYNNEI.

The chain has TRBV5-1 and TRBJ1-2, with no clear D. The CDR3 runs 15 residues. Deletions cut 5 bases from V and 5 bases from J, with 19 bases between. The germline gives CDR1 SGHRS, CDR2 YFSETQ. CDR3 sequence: CASRPADRPRYGYTF. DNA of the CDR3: TGCGCCAGCAGACCTGCGGACCGGCCGCGGTATGGCTACACCTTC.

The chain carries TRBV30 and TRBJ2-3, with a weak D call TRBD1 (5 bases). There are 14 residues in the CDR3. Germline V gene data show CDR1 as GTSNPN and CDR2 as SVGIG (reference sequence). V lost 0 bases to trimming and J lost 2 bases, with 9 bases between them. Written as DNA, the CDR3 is TGTGCCTGGAGTGTAGGGGATTACACAGATACGCAGTATTTT. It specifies CAWSVGDYTDTQYF.

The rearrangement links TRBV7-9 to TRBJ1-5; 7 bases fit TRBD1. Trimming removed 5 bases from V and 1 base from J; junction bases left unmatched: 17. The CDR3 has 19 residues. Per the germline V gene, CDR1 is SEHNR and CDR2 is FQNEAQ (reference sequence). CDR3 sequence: CASSPGSIGTALSNQPQHF. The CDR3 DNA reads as TGTGCCAGCAGCCCTGGGTCCATCGGGACAGCCCTCAGCAATCAGCCCCAGCATTTT.

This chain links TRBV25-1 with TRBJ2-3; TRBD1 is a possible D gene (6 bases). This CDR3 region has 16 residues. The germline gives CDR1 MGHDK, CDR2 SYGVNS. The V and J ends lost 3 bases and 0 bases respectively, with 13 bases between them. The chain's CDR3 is CASSEDLRGSTDTQYF. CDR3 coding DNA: TGTGCCAGCAGTGAGGACCTCAGGGGAAGCACAGATACGCAGTATTTT.

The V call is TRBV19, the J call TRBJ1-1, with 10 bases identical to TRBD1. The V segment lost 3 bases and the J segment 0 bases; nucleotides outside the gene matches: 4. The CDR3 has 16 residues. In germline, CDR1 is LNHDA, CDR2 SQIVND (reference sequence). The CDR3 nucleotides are TGTGCCAGTAGTATTGGACAGGGGGTATTGAACACTGAAGCTTTCTTT. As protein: CASSIGQGVLNTEAFF.

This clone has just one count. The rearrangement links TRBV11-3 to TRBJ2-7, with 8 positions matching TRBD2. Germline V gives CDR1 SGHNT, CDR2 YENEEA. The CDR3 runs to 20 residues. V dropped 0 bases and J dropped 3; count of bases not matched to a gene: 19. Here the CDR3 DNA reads TGTGCCAGCAGCTTAGAGCCCCCCCGGGCGGGGGGCTCCCCTCACTACGAGCAGTACTTC. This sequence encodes CASSLEPPRAGGSPHYEQYF.

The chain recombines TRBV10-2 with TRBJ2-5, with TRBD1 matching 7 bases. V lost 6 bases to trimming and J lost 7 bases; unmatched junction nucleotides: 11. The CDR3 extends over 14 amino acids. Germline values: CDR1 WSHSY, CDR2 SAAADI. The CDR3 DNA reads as TGCGCCAGCAGCCCCGGGACAGCAATAGGGACCCAGTACTTC. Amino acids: CASSPGTAIGTQYF.

The chain's CDR3 is CASRGRTDTQYF. The DNA for the CDR3 is TGTGCCAGTAGGGGCCGCACAGATACGCAGTATTTT. This sequence joins TRBV19 and TRBJ2-3; no reliable D call. V shed 6 bases and J shed 1 base, with 5 bases lying between them. This CDR3 has 12 amino acids. Germline V gives CDR1 LNHDA, CDR2 SQIVND (reference sequence).

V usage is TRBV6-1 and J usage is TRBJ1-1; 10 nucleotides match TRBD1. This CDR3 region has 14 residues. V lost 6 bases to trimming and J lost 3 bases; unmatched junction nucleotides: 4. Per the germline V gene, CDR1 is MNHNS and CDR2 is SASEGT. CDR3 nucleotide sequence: TGTGCCAGCAGAAAGACAGGGGGCGACACTGAAGCTTTCTTT. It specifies CASRKTGGDTEAFF.

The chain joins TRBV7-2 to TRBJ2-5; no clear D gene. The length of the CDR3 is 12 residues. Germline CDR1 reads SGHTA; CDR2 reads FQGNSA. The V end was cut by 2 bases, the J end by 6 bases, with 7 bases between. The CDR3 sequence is CASSLIGQTQYF. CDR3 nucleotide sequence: TGTGCCAGCAGCTTAATTGGGCAGACCCAGTACTTC.

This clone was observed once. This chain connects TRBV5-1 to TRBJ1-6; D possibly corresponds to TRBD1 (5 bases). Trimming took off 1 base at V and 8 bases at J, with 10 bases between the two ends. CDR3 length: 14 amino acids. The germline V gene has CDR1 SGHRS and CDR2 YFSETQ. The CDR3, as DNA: TGCGCCAGCAGCTTGCAGGGTAAGGATTCACCCCTCCACTTT. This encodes CASSLQGKDSPLHF.

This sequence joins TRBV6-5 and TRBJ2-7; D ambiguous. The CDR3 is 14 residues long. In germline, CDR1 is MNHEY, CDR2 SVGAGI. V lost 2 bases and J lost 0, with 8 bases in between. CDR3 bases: TGTGCCAGCAGTTACGGGTTCAGCTCCTACGAGCAGTACTTC. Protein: CASSYGFSSYEQYF.

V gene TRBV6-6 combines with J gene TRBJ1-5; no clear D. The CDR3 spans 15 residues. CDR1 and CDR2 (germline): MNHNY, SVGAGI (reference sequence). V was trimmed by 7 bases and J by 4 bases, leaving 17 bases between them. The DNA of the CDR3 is TGTGCCAGCATCATTGGACCGGGCCAAAATCAGCCCCAGCATTTT. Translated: CASIIGPGQNQPQHF.

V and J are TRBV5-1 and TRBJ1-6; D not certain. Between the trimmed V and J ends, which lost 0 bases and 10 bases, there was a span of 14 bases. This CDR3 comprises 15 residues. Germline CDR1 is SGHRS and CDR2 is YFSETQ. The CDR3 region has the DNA TGCGCCAGCAGCTTGGACGGCCCCGGTCGGTCACCCCTCCACTTT. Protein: CASSLDGPGRSPLHF.

The DNA for the CDR3 is TGTGCCAGCTCACGAGGGGGGGGACTGAACACTGAAGCTTTCTTT. Amino acid sequence: CASSRGGGLNTEAFF. The chain links TRBV18 to TRBJ1-1, with a possible D match to TRBD1 (6 bases). The CDR3 runs to 15 residues. V lost 4 bases and J 0 bases, leaving 12 bases between the germline ends. CDR1 and CDR2 from the germline V gene are KGHSH and LQKENI.

This chain's CDR3 is CASAPGRGVNTEAFF. The CDR3 coding sequence is TGTGCCAGTGCCCCAGGGCGGGGGGTGAACACTGAAGCTTTCTTT. V and J are TRBV19 and TRBJ1-1; weak D call: TRBD1 (5 bases). V shed 8 bases and J shed 0 bases, with 16 bases lying between them. The germline V gene encodes CDR1 LNHDA and CDR2 SQIVND (reference sequence). The CDR3 consists of 15 residues.

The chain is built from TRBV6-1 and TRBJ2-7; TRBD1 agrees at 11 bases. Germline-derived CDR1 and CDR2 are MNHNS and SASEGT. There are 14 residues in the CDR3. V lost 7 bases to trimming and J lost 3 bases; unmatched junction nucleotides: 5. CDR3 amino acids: CASIEDRGLYEQYF. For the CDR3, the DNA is TGTGCCAGCATCGAGGACAGGGGGCTCTACGAGCAGTACTTC.

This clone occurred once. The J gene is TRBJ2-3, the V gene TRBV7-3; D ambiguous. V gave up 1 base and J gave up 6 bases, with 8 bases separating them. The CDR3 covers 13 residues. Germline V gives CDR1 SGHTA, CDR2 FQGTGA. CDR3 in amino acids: CASSLSLLDTQYF. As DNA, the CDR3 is TGTGCCAGCAGCTTAAGTCTACTCGATACGCAGTATTTT.

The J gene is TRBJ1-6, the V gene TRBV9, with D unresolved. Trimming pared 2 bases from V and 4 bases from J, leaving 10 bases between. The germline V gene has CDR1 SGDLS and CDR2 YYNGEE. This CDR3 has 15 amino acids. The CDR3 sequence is CASSVGPDYNSPLHF. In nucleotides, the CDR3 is TGTGCCAGCAGCGTCGGCCCGGATTATAATTCACCCCTCCACTTT.

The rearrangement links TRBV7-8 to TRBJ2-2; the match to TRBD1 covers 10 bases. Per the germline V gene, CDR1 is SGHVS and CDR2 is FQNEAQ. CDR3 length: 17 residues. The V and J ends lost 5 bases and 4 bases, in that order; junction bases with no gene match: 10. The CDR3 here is CASSPKDRGWVTGELFF. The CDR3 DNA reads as TGTGCCAGCAGCCCCAAGGACAGGGGGTGGGTCACCGGGGAGCTGTTTTTT.

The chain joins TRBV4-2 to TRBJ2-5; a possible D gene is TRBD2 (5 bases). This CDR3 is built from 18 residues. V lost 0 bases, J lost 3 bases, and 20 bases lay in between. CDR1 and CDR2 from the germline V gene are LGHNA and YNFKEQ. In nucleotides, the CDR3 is TGTGCCAGCAGCCAAGATGAAGGAAGGGCGGTGGAGGAAGAGACCCAGTACTTC. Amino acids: CASSQDEGRAVEEETQYF.

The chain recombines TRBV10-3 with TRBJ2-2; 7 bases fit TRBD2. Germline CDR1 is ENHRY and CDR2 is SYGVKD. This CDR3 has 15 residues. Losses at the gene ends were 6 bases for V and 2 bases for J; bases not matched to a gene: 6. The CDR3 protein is CAIRLSGANTGELFF. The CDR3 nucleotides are TGTGCCATCAGGCTGAGCGGGGCAAACACCGGGGAGCTGTTTTTT.

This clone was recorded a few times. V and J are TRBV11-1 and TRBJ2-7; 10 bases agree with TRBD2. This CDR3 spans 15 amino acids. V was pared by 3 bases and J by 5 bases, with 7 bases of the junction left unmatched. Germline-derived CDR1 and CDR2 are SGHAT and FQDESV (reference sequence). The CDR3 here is CASSLGLAYTHEQYF. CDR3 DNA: TGTGCCAGCAGCTTGGGACTAGCGTATACCCACGAGCAGTACTTC.

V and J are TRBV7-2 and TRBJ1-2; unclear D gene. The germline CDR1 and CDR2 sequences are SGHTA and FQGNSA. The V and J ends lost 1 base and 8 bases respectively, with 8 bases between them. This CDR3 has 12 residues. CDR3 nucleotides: TGTGCCAGCAGCTTAGACCAGTTCGGCTACACCTTC. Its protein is CASSLDQFGYTF.

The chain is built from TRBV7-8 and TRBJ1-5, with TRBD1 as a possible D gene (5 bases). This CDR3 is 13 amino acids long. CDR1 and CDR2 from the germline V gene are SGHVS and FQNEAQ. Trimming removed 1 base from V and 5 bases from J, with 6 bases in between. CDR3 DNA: TGTGCCAGCAGCTTAGGGGGGGATCAGCCCCAGCATTTT. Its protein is CASSLGGDQPQHF.

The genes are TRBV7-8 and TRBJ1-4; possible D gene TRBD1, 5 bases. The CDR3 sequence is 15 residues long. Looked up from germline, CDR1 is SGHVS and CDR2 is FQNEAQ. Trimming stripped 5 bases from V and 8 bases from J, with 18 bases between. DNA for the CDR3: TGTGCCAGCAGCCCCAGGCGGGGCGTGGGGGAAAAACTGTTTTTT. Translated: CASSPRRGVGEKLFF.